This T cell receptor beta chain was recorded in a study of blood T cell repertoires in COVID-19. CDR1 KGHSH and CDR2 LQKENI come from the germline V gene. V was trimmed by 5 bases and J by 2 bases, leaving 9 bases between them. The CDR3 contains 13 residues. The authors' processing: Using reference gene primer amplification, nucleated cell counts were estimated. Sequencing was performed with immunoSEQ multiplex PCR; in TCRdb, only in-frame clones are kept and a portion is missing. V and J calls and clone size are given by that table; D and trimming were obtained from the DNA. The sample has about 270,000 clones; 82% are singletons.

The rearrangement links TRBV18 to TRBJ1-2; D not certain. The sequencing sample was made of peripheral blood. The origin of this receptor is a woman aged 18-29 years with acute or convalescent COVID-19. In DNA form, the CDR3 reads TGTGCCAGCTCATTTCGGGAGAACTATGGCTACACCTTC. Residues: CASSFRENYGYTF. Filled out from reference TRBV18 and TRBJ1-2, the complete variable domain reads NAGVMQNPRHLVRRRGQEARLRCSPMKGHSHVYWYRQLPEEGLKFMVYLQKENIIDESGMPKERFSAEFPKEGPSILRIQQVVRGDSAAYFCASSFRENYGYTFGSGTRLTVV.